What follows are 19 T cell receptor beta chains derived from one specimen sequenced in a study of blood T cell repertoires in COVID-19. Here immunoSEQ multiplex PCR was the method, and the copy in TCRdb shows in-frame clones only, minus some. Altogether more than 200,000 clones are present, about 85% being singletons, with the ten largest covering over 9.5%. Sequencing was done on a sample of peripheral blood. Source of these receptors: a woman of 80 years or more with COVID-19, enrolled during active disease.

The V and J genes are TRBV28 and TRBJ1-2, with TRBD1 matching 9 bases. The germline CDR1 and CDR2 sequences are MDHEN and SYDVKM. The CDR3 length is 14 residues. V lost 3 bases and J lost 8; bases outside the gene matches: 7. For the CDR3, the DNA is TGTGCCAGCAGTTTGGCAGACAGGGGGGGCGGCTACACCTTC. Its protein is CASSLADRGGGYTF.

The rearrangement links TRBV18 to TRBJ1-1; 7 nucleotides align to TRBD1. CDR1 KGHSH and CDR2 LQKENI come from the germline V gene. CDR3 length: 14 residues. V was clipped by 6 bases and J by 2 bases; unmatched bases: 6. DNA for the CDR3: TGTGCCAGCTCGCGGACAGGCGACAACACTGAAGCTTTCTTT. As protein: CASSRTGDNTEAFF.

This chain connects TRBV4-2 to TRBJ2-5, with D perhaps TRBD2 (5 bases). The CDR3 is 16 residues long. Germline CDR1 and CDR2: LGHNA and YNFKEQ. Trimming removed 0 bases from V and 4 bases from J, with 15 bases in between. The CDR3 region is CASSQDSSSRRETQYF. The CDR3 region has the DNA TGTGCCAGCAGCCAAGATTCTAGCTCGAGGAGAGAGACCCAGTACTTC.

This sequence joins TRBV5-5 and TRBJ2-7; 10 nucleotides align to TRBD1. The length of the CDR3 is 14 residues. CDR1 is SGHKS, CDR2 YYEKEE, per germline (reference sequence). V dropped 4 bases and J dropped 5; count of bases not matched to a gene: 6. The CDR3 sequence is CASSLRTGGHEQYV. The CDR3 region has the DNA TGTGCCAGCAGCCTTCGGACAGGGGGACACGAGCAGTACGTC.

CDR3 protein: CASSSAGRGYGYTF. In DNA, the CDR3 is TGTGCCAGCAGTTCAGCGGGGAGGGGCTATGGCTACACCTTC. The chain has TRBV6-5 and TRBJ1-2; D may be TRBD1 (5 bases). The V end lost 4 bases, the J end lost 4 bases, and 13 bases lay between the germline ends. The germline gives CDR1 MNHEY, CDR2 SVGAGI. The CDR3 loop spans 14 amino acids.

The chain carries TRBV11-2 and TRBJ1-3; maybe TRBD1 (5 bases). The CDR3 has 12 residues. Trimming left V 4 bases short and J 10 bases short, with 11 bases between. CDR1 is SGHAT and CDR2 is FQNNGV in the germline V gene. The CDR3 loop is CASSSGLQTIYF. CDR3 nucleotide sequence: TGTGCCAGCAGCTCGGGACTCCAAACCATATATTTT. Drawing the rest from reference TRBV11-2 and TRBJ1-3, the complete variable domain is EAGVAQSPRYKIIEKRQSVAFWCNPISGHATLYWYQQILGQGPKLLIQFQNNGVVDDSQLPKDRFSAERLKGVDSTLKIQPAKLEDSAVYLCASSSGLQTIYFGEGSWLTVV.

CDR3: CASSYSGTGPYEQYV. CDR3 nucleotides: TGTGCCAGCAGTTACTCCGGGACAGGGCCCTACGAGCAGTACGTC. The chain recombines TRBV6-5 with TRBJ2-7; 9 bases are a match to TRBD1. V was clipped by 0 bases and J by 2 bases; unmatched bases: 2. This CDR3 region has 15 residues. In germline, CDR1 is MNHEY, CDR2 SVGAGI.

The gene calls are TRBV9 and TRBJ1-3, with 8 bases identical to TRBD1. From germline, CDR1 is SGDLS and CDR2 YYNGEE. This CDR3 has 13 amino acids. V lost 2 bases and J lost 6; bases outside the gene matches: 1. In nucleotides, the CDR3 is TGTGCCAGCAGCGTGACAGGGGTAAACACCATATATTTT. Translated: CASSVTGVNTIYF. The full variable domain, rest sourced from reference TRBV9 and TRBJ1-3, is DSGVTQTPKHLITATGQRVTLRCSPRSGDLSVYWYQQSLDQGLQFLIQYYNGEERAKGNILERFSAQQFPDLHSELNLSSLELGDSALYFCASSVTGVNTIYFGEGSWLTVV.

V and J are TRBV3-1 (or the pseudogene TRBV3-2) and TRBJ1-1, with D unclear. V dropped 4 bases and J dropped 2 bases, with 14 bases sitting between them. The CDR3 is 15 residues long. Germline-derived CDR1 and CDR2 are LGHDT and YNNKEL (reference sequence). The CDR3 DNA is TGTGCCAGCAGCCCATCTTATGCGGGAAACACTGAAGCTTTCTTT. Protein sequence: CASSPSYAGNTEAFF.

The rearrangement joins TRBV6-5 to TRBJ1-1; 7 nucleotides align to TRBD1. CDR1 and CDR2 (germline): MNHEY, SVGAGI. The length of the CDR3 is 16 residues. V was pared by 2 bases and J by 1 base, with 7 bases of the junction left unmatched. CDR3 DNA: TGTGCCAGCAGTTACGCGGGCAGGGGGAGGAACACTGAAGCTTTCTTT. Translating it yields CASSYAGRGRNTEAFF.

This chain connects TRBV7-2 to TRBJ1-5, with TRBD1 as a possible D gene (6 bases). V was shortened by 3 bases and J by 2 bases, with 11 bases between the two germline ends. CDR1 SGHTA and CDR2 FQGNSA come from the germline V gene. The CDR3 spans 15 residues. CDR3 in amino acids: CASSLGTLGNQPQHF. In DNA form, the CDR3 reads TGTGCCAGCAGCTTGGGGACATTGGGCAATCAGCCCCAGCATTTT. Full variable domain (remainder filled in from reference TRBV7-2 and TRBJ1-5): GAGVSQSPSNKVTEKGKDVELRCDPISGHTALYWYRQSLGQGLEFLIYFQGNSAPDKSGLPSDRFSAERTGGSVSTLTIQRTQQEDSAVYLCASSLGTLGNQPQHFGDGTRLSIL.

The chain recombines TRBV28 with TRBJ2-2; 9 bases fit TRBD2. CDR1 and CDR2 (germline): MDHEN, SYDVKM. V lost 6 bases and J lost 6; bases outside the gene matches: 8. The CDR3 totals 15 residues. CDR3 amino acids: CASSLSGGPPGELFF. In DNA form, the CDR3 reads TGTGCCAGCAGCCTTAGCGGGGGACCCCCCGGGGAGCTGTTTTTT.

The V and J genes are TRBV19 and TRBJ1-5; D may be TRBD1 (6 bases). There are 15 residues in the CDR3. The V end was cut by 3 bases, the J end by 4 bases, with 13 bases between. The germline CDR1 and CDR2 sequences are LNHDA and SQIVND (reference sequence). In nucleotides, the CDR3 is TGTGCCAGTAGTATTCAGACCCAGGGGAATCAGCCCCAGCATTTT. Protein: CASSIQTQGNQPQHF. Full variable domain (remainder filled in from reference TRBV19 and TRBJ1-5): DGGITQSPKYLFRKEGQNVTLSCEQNLNHDAMYWYRQDPGQGLRLIYYSQIVNDFQKGDIAEGYSVSREKKESFPLTVTSAQKNPTAFYLCASSIQTQGNQPQHFGDGTRLSIL.

The chain recombines TRBV11-3 with TRBJ2-1; 9 positions match TRBD2. The CDR3 sequence is 15 residues long. Trimming removed 3 bases from V and 0 bases from J; junction bases left unmatched: 0. Germline-derived CDR1 and CDR2 are SGHNT and YENEEA. CDR3 nucleotides: TGTGCCAGCAGCTTTAGCGGGGGCTCCTACAATGAGCAGTTCTTC. It specifies CASSFSGGSYNEQFF. Using reference TRBV11-3 and TRBJ2-1 for the parts outside the CDR3, the full variable domain is EAGVVQSPRYKIIEKKQPVAFWCNPISGHNTLYWYLQNLGQGPELLIRYENEEAVDDSQLPKDRFSAERLKGVDSTLKIQPAELGDSAVYLCASSFSGGSYNEQFFGPGTRLTVL.

The chain recombines TRBV19 with TRBJ1-4; D may be TRBD1 (6 bases). This CDR3 is 15 amino acids long. Deletions cut 1 base from V and 4 bases from J, with 10 bases between. Germline CDR1 reads LNHDA; CDR2 reads SQIVND (reference sequence). The CDR3 reads CASSIVGGFNEKLFF. CDR3 bases: TGTGCCAGTAGTATAGTAGGGGGATTTAATGAAAAACTGTTTTTT.

The chain joins TRBV5-1 to TRBJ2-7; tentatively, D is TRBD1 (7 bases). This CDR3 contains 15 residues. Deletions cut 3 bases from V and 4 bases from J, with 17 bases between. Germline assignment: CDR1 SGHRS and CDR2 YFSETQ. CDR3 nucleotides: TGCGCCAGCAGCTGGGGGGACAGCCGAGCTTACGAGCAGTACTTC. This translates into CASSWGDSRAYEQYF.

The rearrangement links TRBV2 to TRBJ1-5; 8 bases match TRBD1. CDR1 and CDR2 (germline): SNHLY, FYNNEI. J gave up 7 bases and V 4 bases, and 6 bases lay outside the gene matches. The CDR3 covers 14 residues. The CDR3 nucleotides are TGTGCCAGCAGTGTAGGAACAGGGGGACAGCCCCAGCATTTT. Its protein product is CASSVGTGGQPQHF.

This clone was detected once. This sequence joins TRBV19 and TRBJ2-7, with 9 bases fitting TRBD1. The CDR3 contains 15 residues. Per germline, CDR1 LNHDA and CDR2 SQIVND (reference sequence). J gave up 1 base and V 5 bases, and 6 bases lay outside the gene matches. Written as DNA, the CDR3 is TGTGCCAGTAGTGTATTACAGGGGGCGTCCTACGAGCAGTACTTC. Residues: CASSVLQGASYEQYF. Full variable domain (outside the CDR3, taken from reference TRBV19 and TRBJ2-7): DGGITQSPKYLFRKEGQNVTLSCEQNLNHDAMYWYRQDPGQGLRLIYYSQIVNDFQKGDIAEGYSVSREKKESFPLTVTSAQKNPTAFYLCASSVLQGASYEQYFGPGTRLTVT.

The CDR3 DNA sequence: TGTGCCACCAGTGACTTAGCGGGGGGGAACAATGAGCAGTTCTTC. Amino acids: CATSDLAGGNNEQFF. The chain combines TRBV24-1 with TRBJ2-1; 11 bases align to TRBD2. This CDR3 has 15 amino acids. V lost 4 bases, J lost 5 bases, and 3 bases stayed unmatched. Germline-derived CDR1 and CDR2 are KGHDR and SFDVKD.